The clone carrying this T cell receptor beta chain was seen at least ten times. TCRdb re-derived calls from the 5' RACE reads in MiXCR, one entry per CDR3 protein. The data contain about 74,000 distinct CDR3 sequences, less than 5.5% of them singletons. The sample belongs to a study of neurological immune-mediated disorders. The sample comprised PBMCs. This receptor was obtained from a man aged 18 to 29 with multiple sclerosis.

CDR3 region: CSVAHPETGVRYTF. The CDR3 DNA reads TGCAGTGTTGCCCACCCCGAGACAGGGGTTCGCTACACCTTC. The chain joins TRBV20-1 to TRBJ1-2, with 8 positions matching TRBD1. The J segment lost 9 bases and the V segment lost 7 bases, leaving 16 bases of the junction unmatched. Germline lookup yields CDR1 DFQATT and CDR2 SNEGSKA (reference sequence). The CDR3 covers 14 residues.